The 19 T cell receptor beta chains reported below all come from one sample, sequenced in a study of blood T cell repertoires in COVID-19. The data were produced by immunoSEQ multiplex PCR, yet TCRdb's version contains in-frame clones alone and is incomplete. The repertoire holds about 270,000 clones, with approximately 90% as singletons. Sequenced: PBMCs or T cells enriched from blood (not recorded which). These receptors came from a woman aged 45-59 years who had recovered from COVID-19.

The chain carries TRBV28 and TRBJ2-7; maybe TRBD2 (5 bases). V dropped 5 bases and J dropped 3 bases, with 14 bases sitting between them. The length of the CDR3 is 14 residues. Germline CDR1 MDHEN, CDR2 SYDVKM. The CDR3 loop reads CASSPVGGGYEQYF. In DNA, the CDR3 is TGTGCCAGCAGTCCCGTGGGCGGAGGCTACGAGCAGTACTTC.

As to this clone: Sequence at one end of the junction differs from germline and may be a read error. The chain couples TRBV29-1 to TRBJ2-1, with 9 bases that match TRBD1. This CDR3 comprises 15 residues. Germline CDR1 SQVTM, CDR2 ANQGSEA. CDR3 DNA: TGCAGCATCACCAGAACGGGGACAGGGAAGATATTAACCCTCTTC. Protein: CSITRTGTGKILTLF.

This clone has a handful of counts. The rearrangement uses TRBV2 and TRBJ1-6, with 7 bases that match TRBD1. Per the germline V gene, CDR1 is SNHLY and CDR2 is FYNNEI. Trimming cost V 3 bases and J 7 bases; bases outside gene matches: 3. CDR3 length equals 14 residues. The DNA for the CDR3 is TGTGCCAGCAGTGATACGGACAGGAATTCACCCCTCCACTTT. Translated, it gives CASSDTDRNSPLHF.

This clone was seen a single time. This chain uses TRBV14 with TRBJ2-5; TRBD2 matches at 13 bases. CDR1 and CDR2 from the germline V gene are SGHDN and FVKESK. The CDR3 runs to 19 residues. With V trimmed by 2 bases and J by 0 bases, 9 bases remained unmatched. DNA of the CDR3: TGTGCCAGCAGCCAACGGTCAACTAGCGGGAGGGGGTACCAAGAGACCCAGTACTTC. This sequence encodes CASSQRSTSGRGYQETQYF.

The rearrangement links TRBV6-5 to TRBJ2-3; possibly TRBD1 for D (7 bases). The CDR3 loop spans 14 amino acids. With 10 bases removed from V and 6 bases from J, the gap between germline ends came to 20 bases. Germline values: CDR1 MNHEY, CDR2 SVGAGI. The CDR3 region is CAIGGGTVSDTQYF. The CDR3, as DNA: TGTGCCATTGGGGGCGGGACAGTATCGGATACGCAGTATTTT.

This chain uses TRBV9 with TRBJ2-5; D is perhaps TRBD2 (6 bases). V was shortened by 0 bases and J by 1 base, with 16 bases between the two germline ends. The CDR3 consists of 17 residues. Germline V gives CDR1 SGDLS, CDR2 YYNGEE. CDR3 residues: CASSVGWDGGFQETQYF. In nucleotides, the CDR3 is TGTGCCAGCAGCGTAGGATGGGATGGGGGGTTCCAAGAGACCCAGTACTTC.

The V and J genes are TRBV7-2 and TRBJ1-1; maybe TRBD1 (6 bases). V was pared by 5 bases and J by 1 base, with 14 bases between. Germline lookup yields CDR1 SGHTA and CDR2 FQGNSA. This CDR3 has 15 amino acids. Here the CDR3 DNA reads TGTGCCAGCAGCCTATACAGGGTTACGAACACTGAAGCTTTCTTT. This codes for CASSLYRVTNTEAFF.

J is TRBJ1-6 and V is TRBV10-3; 7 positions agree with TRBD1. The CDR3 sequence is 12 residues long. J gave up 6 bases and V 10 bases, and 3 bases lay outside the gene matches. The germline V gene encodes CDR1 ENHRY and CDR2 SYGVKD. Here the CDR3 reads CANRDSNSPLHF. The CDR3, as DNA: TGTGCCAACCGGGACAGTAATTCACCCCTCCACTTT.

The rearrangement uses TRBV7-3 and TRBJ2-2; D possibly corresponds to TRBD2 (5 bases). Looked up from germline, CDR1 is SGHTA and CDR2 is FQGTGA. There are 16 residues in the CDR3. V lost 5 bases and J 2 bases, leaving 15 bases between the germline ends. The CDR3 region has the DNA TGTGCCAGCAGCCCAGTAGGGAGAACCAACACCGGGGAGCTGTTTTTT. It translates to CASSPVGRTNTGELFF.

Comment on this clone: Other DNA sequences within the sample encode an identical CDR3. V is TRBV4-3 and J is TRBJ2-7, with D possibly matching TRBD2 (6 bases). Germline lookup yields CDR1 LGHNA and CDR2 YSLEER. CDR3 size: 15 residues. V gave up 3 bases and J gave up 4 bases, with 16 bases separating them. The CDR3 DNA is TGCGCCAGCAGCCAGGAGAAGGGAGGTAGTTACGAGCAGTACTTC. This codes for CASSQEKGGSYEQYF.

The chain joins TRBV7-2 to TRBJ2-1, with 8 bases that match TRBD2. CDR3 length: 15 residues. With V trimmed by 5 bases and J by 8 bases, 11 bases remained unmatched. Germline V gives CDR1 SGHTA, CDR2 FQGNSA. This CDR3 is CASSPEGTRGDEQFF. DNA of the CDR3: TGTGCCAGCAGCCCAGAAGGGACTAGGGGAGATGAGCAGTTCTTC.

This clone has a handful of counts. The rearrangement joins TRBV28 to TRBJ1-1, with D maybe TRBD1 (5 bases). The V gene lost 10 bases and the J gene lost 5 bases, with 23 bases spanning the gap. The CDR3 is 15 residues long. CDR1 and CDR2 (germline): MDHEN, SYDVKM. CDR3 sequence (DNA): TGTGCCATCTTAAATGGGGGGGAGGGTAATACTGAAGCTTTCTTT. Translated, it gives CAILNGGEGNTEAFF.

The rearrangement links TRBV19 to TRBJ2-3; the D gene is possibly TRBD1 (6 bases). The germline CDR1 and CDR2 sequences are LNHDA and SQIVND (reference sequence). The CDR3 covers 18 residues. Deletions cut 5 bases from V and 0 bases from J, with 21 bases between. CDR3 DNA sequence: TGTGCCAGTAGTCCATCACGAACCAGGGGCTTCAGCACAGATACGCAGTATTTT. The encoded protein is CASSPSRTRGFSTDTQYF.

The CDR3 bases are TGTGCCAGCAGTCCAAACCAACAGGATTTCTCCTACGAGCAGTACTTC. It specifies CASSPNQQDFSYEQYF. The chain joins TRBV28 to TRBJ2-7; possible D gene TRBD1, 5 bases. The CDR3 totals 16 residues. The V gene's germline CDR1 is MDHEN and CDR2 SYDVKM. Between the trimmed V and J ends, which lost 5 bases and 0 bases, there was a span of 17 bases.

This clone was observed once. The rearrangement joins TRBV5-6 to TRBJ2-3; the match to TRBD2 covers 10 bases. Per germline, CDR1 SGHDT and CDR2 YYEEEE. The CDR3 loop spans 16 amino acids. Unmatched junction bases numbered 11, after V lost 4 bases and J lost 6 bases. Here the CDR3 reads CASSGGALAGLDTQYF. The CDR3 DNA follows: TGTGCCAGCAGCGGAGGCGCACTAGCGGGATTGGATACGCAGTATTTT.

J is TRBJ1-1 and V is TRBV9; no clear D gene. Trimming stripped 2 bases from V and 0 bases from J, with 5 bases between. The CDR3 sequence is 13 residues long. Looked up from germline, CDR1 is SGDLS and CDR2 is YYNGEE. The CDR3 sequence is CASSVALNTEAFF. As DNA, the CDR3 is TGTGCCAGCAGCGTCGCGTTGAACACTGAAGCTTTCTTT.

The chain links TRBV3-1 (or the pseudogene TRBV3-2) to TRBJ1-5; the match to TRBD1 covers 7 bases. Trimming took 2 bases from V and 9 from J; bases not matched to a gene: 4. The CDR3 has 13 residues. Germline values: CDR1 LGHDT, CDR2 YNNKEL (reference sequence). CDR3 region: CASSQNRGPPQHF. The CDR3 DNA sequence: TGTGCCAGCAGCCAAAACAGGGGACCGCCCCAGCATTTT.

The CDR3 nucleotides are TGTGCCAGCAGCCAAGTCCTGTCTCGGGTCGGCTCTGGAAACACCATATATTTT. Amino acid sequence: CASSQVLSRVGSGNTIYF. The chain couples TRBV14 to TRBJ1-3, with unresolved D. This CDR3 contains 18 residues. CDR1 and CDR2 (germline): SGHDN, FVKESK. Between the trimmed V and J ends, which lost 1 base and 0 bases, there was a span of 16 bases.

The chain links TRBV5-1 to TRBJ2-3, with 7 bases matching TRBD2. J lost 5 bases, V lost 3 bases, and 6 bases had no gene match. The V gene's germline CDR1 is SGHRS and CDR2 YFSETQ. The CDR3 is 14 amino acids. CDR3: CASSWRTREDTQYF. CDR3 nucleotides: TGCGCCAGCAGCTGGAGGACTAGGGAAGATACGCAGTATTTT.